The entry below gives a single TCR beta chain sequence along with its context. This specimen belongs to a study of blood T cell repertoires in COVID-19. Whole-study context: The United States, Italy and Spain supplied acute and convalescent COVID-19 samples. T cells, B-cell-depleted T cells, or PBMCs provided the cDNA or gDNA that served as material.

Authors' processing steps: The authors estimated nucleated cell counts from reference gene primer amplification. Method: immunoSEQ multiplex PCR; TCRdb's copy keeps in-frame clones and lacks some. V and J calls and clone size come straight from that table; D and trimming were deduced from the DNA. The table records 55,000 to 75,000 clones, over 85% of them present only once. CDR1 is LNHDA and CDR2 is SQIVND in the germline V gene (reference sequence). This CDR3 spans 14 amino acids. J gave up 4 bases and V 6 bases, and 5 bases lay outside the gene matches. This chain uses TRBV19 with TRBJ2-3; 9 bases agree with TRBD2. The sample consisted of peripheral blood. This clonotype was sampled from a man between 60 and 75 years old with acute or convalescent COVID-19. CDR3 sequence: CASRLAGEADTQYF. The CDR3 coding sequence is TGTGCCAGTAGGTTAGCGGGGGAGGCAGATACGCAGTATTTT.